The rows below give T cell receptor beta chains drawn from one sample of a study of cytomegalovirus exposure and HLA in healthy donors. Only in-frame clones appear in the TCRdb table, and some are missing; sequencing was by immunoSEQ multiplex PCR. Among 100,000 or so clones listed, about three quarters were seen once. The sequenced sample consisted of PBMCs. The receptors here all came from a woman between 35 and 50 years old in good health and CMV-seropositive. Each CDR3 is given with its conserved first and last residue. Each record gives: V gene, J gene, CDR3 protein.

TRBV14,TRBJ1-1,CASSQSGAGTEAFF
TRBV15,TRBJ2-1,CATSEGLFNEQFF
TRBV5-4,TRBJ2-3,CASSFQSTDTQYF
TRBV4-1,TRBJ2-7,CASSRERGGEQYF
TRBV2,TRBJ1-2,CASSKTREVGYTF
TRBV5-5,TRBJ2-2,CASSFQSGRAWTGELFF
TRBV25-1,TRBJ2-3,CASSVTSGGTQYF
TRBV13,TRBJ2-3,CASSYYDRGGTDTQYF
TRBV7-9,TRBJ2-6,CASSSIRDRVISGANVLTF
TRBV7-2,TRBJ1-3,CASSSGVSGNTIYF
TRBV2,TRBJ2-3,CATERGPGGSGSTQYF
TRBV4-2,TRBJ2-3,CASSQDPQILSTDTQYF
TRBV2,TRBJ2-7,CASSGVSGAYEQYF
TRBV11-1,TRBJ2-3,CASSLLQLDTQYF
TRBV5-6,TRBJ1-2,CASSLVGGGYTF
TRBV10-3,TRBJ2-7,CAIRGLAGYEQYF
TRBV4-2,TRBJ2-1,CASSQDYGGTYNEQFF
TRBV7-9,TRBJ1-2,CASSLDFRGGGYTF
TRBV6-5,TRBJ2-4,CASSLRASGGKNIQYF
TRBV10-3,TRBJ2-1,CAISGRTSLNEQFF
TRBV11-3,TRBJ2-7,CASSLDPGQTYEQYF
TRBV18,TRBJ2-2,CASSPTPGLNTGELFF
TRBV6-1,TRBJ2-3,CASSGQTGSTDTQYF
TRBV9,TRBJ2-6,CASSPGGTGVSGANVLTF
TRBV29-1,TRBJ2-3,CSTRHRTDTQYF
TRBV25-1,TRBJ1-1,CASSVRRSQGFDGTEAFF
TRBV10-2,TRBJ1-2,CASSGQGNYGYTF
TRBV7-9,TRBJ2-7,CASSADRGLREQYF
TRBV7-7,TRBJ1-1,CASSLTRLWKTGNTEAFF
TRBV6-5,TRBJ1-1,CASSYSRLNTEAFF
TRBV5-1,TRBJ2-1,CASSPGLAGYNEQFF
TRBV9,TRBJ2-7,CASSVGNRVYYEQYF
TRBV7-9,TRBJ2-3,CASSRLGQDIANF
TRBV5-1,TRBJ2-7,CASSLRQGGYEQYF
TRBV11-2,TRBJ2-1,CASSNRQGSNEQFF
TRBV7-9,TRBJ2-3,CASSSVSGGTQYF
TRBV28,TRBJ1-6,CASLAGESPLHF
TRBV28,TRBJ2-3,CASSFSAADLAYSTDTQYF
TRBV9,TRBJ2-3,CASSVVAGDTQYF
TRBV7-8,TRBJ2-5,CASSLVRTRPQETQYF
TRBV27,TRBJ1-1,CASSLFGLEMTNPNTEAFF
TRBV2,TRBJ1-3,CASSVSLMPGNTIYF
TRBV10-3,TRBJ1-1,CAISVGGVVEPGQNF
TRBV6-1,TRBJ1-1,CASSLTGKTEAFF
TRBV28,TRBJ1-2,CASSFLGQAGYTF
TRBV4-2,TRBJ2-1,CASSQVGGDEQFF
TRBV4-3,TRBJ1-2,CASSQDRVRGSNYGYTF
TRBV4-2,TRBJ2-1,CASSQGGSYNEQFF
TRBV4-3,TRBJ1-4,CASSQELADGGEKLFF
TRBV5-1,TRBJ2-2,CASSLVEDSSNTGELFF
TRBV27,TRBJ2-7,CASSLNRGQGQQYF
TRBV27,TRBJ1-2,CASSLFRGQGVRGYTF
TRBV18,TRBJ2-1,CASSQNLAGLSYNEQFF
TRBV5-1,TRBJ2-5,CASSFLTGGGETQYF